The next 8 T cell receptor beta chains were all read from a single sample in a study of response to subunit inactivated influenza vaccine. One entry per CDR3 protein results from TCRdb running MiXCR on the RT-PCR reads. The table lists about 610,000 distinct CDR3 sequences, approximately 14% of them singletons, with 11% in the top ten. Sequences were derived from PBMCs from blood, sampled roughly 12 days after vaccination. Receptors were obtained from a man aged 50-59 years who received an inactivated influenza vaccine.

This clonotype appeared many times. The rearrangement links TRBV12-3 or TRBV12-4 to TRBJ2-7; a weak D match, TRBD1 (6 bases). V was clipped by 5 bases and J by 2 bases, with 10 bases between them. The CDR3 contains 13 residues. DNA for the CDR3: TGTGCCAGCAGTAGGCAGGGGACCTACGAGCAGTACTTC. Amino acids: CASSRQGTYEQYF.

This clonotype has at least ten counts. The gene calls are TRBV5-1 and TRBJ2-7; 7 bases line up with TRBD1. This CDR3 has 15 amino acids. V lost 4 bases to trimming and J lost 3 bases; unmatched junction nucleotides: 10. Germline V gene lookup returns CDR1 SGHRS and CDR2 YFSETQ. The CDR3 DNA sequence: TGCGCCAGCAGCCCGATAGGACAGGTCGACTACGAGCAGTACTTC. This gives the protein CASSPIGQVDYEQYF. The full variable domain, rest sourced from reference TRBV5-1 and TRBJ2-7, is KAGVTQTPRYLIKTRGQQVTLSCSPISGHRSVSWYQQTPGQGLQFLFEYFSETQRNKGNFPGRFSGRQFSNSRSEMNVSTLELGDSALYLCASSPIGQVDYEQYFGPGTRLTVT.

This sequence joins TRBV11-2 and TRBJ2-3; unclear D gene. Trimming removed 5 bases at V and 1 base at J, with 10 bases between. The CDR3 has 14 residues. Germline CDR1 reads SGHAT; CDR2 reads FQNNGV. The chain's CDR3 is CASSVTLGTDTQYF. In DNA, the CDR3 is TGTGCCAGCAGCGTCACTCTGGGCACAGATACGCAGTATTTT.

V and J are TRBV5-1 and TRBJ1-2; 7 nucleotides agree with TRBD1. Germline V CDR1 and CDR2: SGHRS, YFSETQ. The J segment lost 6 bases and the V segment lost 4 bases, leaving 6 bases of the junction unmatched. This CDR3 region has 13 residues. This CDR3 reads CASSPEGAHGYTF. The CDR3 DNA is TGCGCCAGCAGCCCAGAGGGGGCGCATGGCTACACCTTC. The complete variable domain, with remaining parts taken from reference TRBV5-1 and TRBJ1-2, reads KAGVTQTPRYLIKTRGQQVTLSCSPISGHRSVSWYQQTPGQGLQFLFEYFSETQRNKGNFPGRFSGRQFSNSRSEMNVSTLELGDSALYLCASSPEGAHGYTFGSGTRLTVV.

This clonotype has at least ten counts. The chain has TRBV28 and TRBJ1-4, with 9 bases identical to TRBD1. V lost 6 bases, J lost 7 bases, and 9 bases stayed unmatched. The CDR3 consists of 15 residues. The germline V gene has CDR1 MDHEN and CDR2 SYDVKM. The CDR3: CASRGLGTGSEKLFF. CDR3 bases: TGTGCCAGCAGGGGACTCGGGACAGGGAGTGAAAAACTGTTTTTT.

This chain joins TRBV28 and TRBJ2-7, with TRBD1 matching 11 bases. There are 13 residues in the CDR3. CDR1 is MDHEN and CDR2 is SYDVKM in the germline V gene. Trimming at V came to 7 bases and at J to 6 bases, leaving 5 bases not matched to a gene. The CDR3 spells CASNAGQGGEQYF. The CDR3 DNA reads TGTGCCAGCAACGCGGGACAGGGGGGCGAGCAGTACTTC.

A few counts support this clonotype. The chain combines TRBV30 with TRBJ2-1; D tentatively reads TRBD1 or TRBD2 (5 bases each). CDR1 and CDR2 from the germline V gene are GTSNPN and SVGIG (reference sequence). V lost 1 base and J lost 3, with 10 bases in between. The CDR3 loop spans 14 amino acids. CDR3 nucleotide sequence: TGTGCCTGGAGTGGGGACCTTTACTACAATGAGCAGTTCTTC. Protein: CAWSGDLYYNEQFF.

This clonotype was seen only a few times. This rearrangement joins TRBV3-1 to TRBJ2-1; 7 nucleotides align to TRBD2. Germline V lookup: CDR1 LGHDT, CDR2 YNNKEL (reference sequence). V was clipped by 1 base and J by 5 bases; unmatched bases: 8. The CDR3 length is 16 residues. As DNA, the CDR3 is TGTGCCAGCAGCCAAGTTTGGCTAGCGGAGAACAATGAGCAGTTCTTC. Its translation: CASSQVWLAENNEQFF.